This T cell receptor (beta chain) was recovered during a study of T cell responses to AZD1222 COVID-19 vaccine. Study observations and caveats: Baseline seropositives among AZD1222 recipients totaled only five or six. All repertoire sampling was performed exclusively after the peak T cell response. Spike-specific TCR repertoires showed rising breadth and depth after two AZD1222 doses. Close to half of all spike-specific TCRs reportedly target regions of the variants that are unmutated.

The protocol was immunoSEQ multiplex PCR, while the TCRdb copy is restricted to in-frame clones and leaves out a portion. The table lists 200,000 to 250,000 clones, under 95% of them singletons. With respect to this clone: Its matching antigen is unknown.

Trimming stripped 3 bases from V and 9 bases from J, with 10 bases between. CDR1 and CDR2 (germline): SGHRS, YFSETQ. The CDR3 spans 13 residues. This TCR derives from an adult in good health. The rearrangement uses TRBV5-1 and TRBJ1-6; no clear D. This specimen was peripheral blood, taken on day 0 of MenACWY control vaccination. For the CDR3, the DNA is TGCGCCAGCAGCTCGGAACGAGGTTCACCCCTCCACTTT. Its protein product is CASSSERGSPLHF.